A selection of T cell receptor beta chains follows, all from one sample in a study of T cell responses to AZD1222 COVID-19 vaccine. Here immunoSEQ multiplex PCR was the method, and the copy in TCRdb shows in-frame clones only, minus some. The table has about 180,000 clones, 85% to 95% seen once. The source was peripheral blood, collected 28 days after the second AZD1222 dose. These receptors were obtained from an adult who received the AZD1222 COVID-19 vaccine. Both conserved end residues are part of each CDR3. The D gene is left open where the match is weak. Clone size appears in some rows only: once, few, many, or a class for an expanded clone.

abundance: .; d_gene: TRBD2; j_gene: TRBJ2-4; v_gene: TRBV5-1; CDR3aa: CASIHREGKNIQYF; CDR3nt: TGCGCCAGCATCCATCGGGAGGGCAAAAACATTCAGTACTTC
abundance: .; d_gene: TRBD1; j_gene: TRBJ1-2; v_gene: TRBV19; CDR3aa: CASSIKVLRGTGHNYGYTF; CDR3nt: TGTGCCAGTAGTATAAAGGTACTCCGGGGGACAGGACACAACTATGGCTACACCTTC
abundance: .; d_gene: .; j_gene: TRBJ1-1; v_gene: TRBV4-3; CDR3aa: CASSQDHNFEAFF; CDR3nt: TGCGCCAGCAGCCAAGATCACAACTTTGAAGCTTTCTTT
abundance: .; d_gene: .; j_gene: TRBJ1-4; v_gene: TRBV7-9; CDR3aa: CASSLDSEKLFF; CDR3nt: TGTGCCAGCAGCTTGGACTCCGAAAAACTGTTTTTT
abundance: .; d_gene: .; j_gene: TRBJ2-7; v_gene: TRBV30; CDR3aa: CAWSSSAEQYF; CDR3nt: TGTGCCTGGAGTTCATCAGCCGAGCAGTACTTC
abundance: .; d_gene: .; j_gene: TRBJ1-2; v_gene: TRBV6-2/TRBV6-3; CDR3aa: CASSSYPGGGGDYGYTF; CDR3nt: TGTGCCAGCAGTTCCTACCCAGGCGGAGGAGGGGACTATGGCTACACCTTC
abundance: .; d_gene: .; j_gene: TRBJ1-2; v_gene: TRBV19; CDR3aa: CASSMSAATNYGYTF; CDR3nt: TGTGCCAGTAGTATGTCGGCAGCTACTAACTATGGCTACACCTTC
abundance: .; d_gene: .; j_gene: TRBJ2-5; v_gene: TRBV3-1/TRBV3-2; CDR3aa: CASSQEGGIQETQYF; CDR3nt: TGTGCCAGCAGCCAAGAGGGCGGGATCCAAGAGACCCAGTACTTC
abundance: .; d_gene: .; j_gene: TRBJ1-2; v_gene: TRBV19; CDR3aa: CASSLTYYGYTF; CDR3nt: TGTGCCAGTAGTCTAACATACTATGGCTACACCTTC
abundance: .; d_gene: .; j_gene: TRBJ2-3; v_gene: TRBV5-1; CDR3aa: CASRVVGAPDTQYF; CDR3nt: TGCGCCAGCAGGGTCGTGGGGGCTCCGGATACGCAGTATTTT
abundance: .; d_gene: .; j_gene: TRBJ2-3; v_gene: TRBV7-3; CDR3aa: CASSSRGADTQYF; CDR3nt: TGTGCCAGCAGCTCCAGGGGGGCAGATACGCAGTATTTT
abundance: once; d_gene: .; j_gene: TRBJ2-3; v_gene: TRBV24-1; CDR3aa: CATSDFNSDTQYF; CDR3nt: TGTGCCACCAGTGATTTTAACTCTGATACGCAGTATTTT
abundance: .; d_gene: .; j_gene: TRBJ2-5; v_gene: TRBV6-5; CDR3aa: CATAGRGGYQETQYF; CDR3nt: TGTGCCACAGCCGGCAGGGGGGGTTACCAAGAGACCCAGTACTTC
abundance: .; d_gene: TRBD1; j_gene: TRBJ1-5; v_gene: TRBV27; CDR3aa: CASSRQGAGNQPQHF; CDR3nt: TGTGCCAGCAGTCGACAGGGGGCGGGCAATCAGCCCCAGCATTTT
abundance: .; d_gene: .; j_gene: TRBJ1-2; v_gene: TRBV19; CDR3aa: CASRQGSGPNYGYTF; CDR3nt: TGTGCCAGTAGACAGGGATCTGGGCCTAACTATGGCTACACCTTC
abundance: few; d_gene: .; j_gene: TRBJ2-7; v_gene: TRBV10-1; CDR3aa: CASSELGSSYEQYF; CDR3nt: TGCGCCAGCAGTGAATTAGGGTCTTCCTACGAGCAGTACTTC
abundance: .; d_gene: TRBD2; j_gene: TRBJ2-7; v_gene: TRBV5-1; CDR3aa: CASSLGLAGYYEQYF; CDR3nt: TGCGCCAGCAGCCTCGGACTAGCGGGATACTACGAGCAGTACTTC
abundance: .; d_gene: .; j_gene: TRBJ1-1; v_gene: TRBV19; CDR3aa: CASSIGETEAFF; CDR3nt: TGTGCCAGTAGTATAGGGGAGACTGAAGCTTTCTTT
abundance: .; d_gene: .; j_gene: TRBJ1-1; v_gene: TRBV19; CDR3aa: CASTTESNTEAFF; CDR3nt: TGTGCCAGTACCACCGAATCGAACACTGAAGCTTTCTTT
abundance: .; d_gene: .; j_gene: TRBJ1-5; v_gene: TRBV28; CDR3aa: CASSAYFNQPQHF; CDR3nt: TGTGCCAGCAGCGCCTACTTCAATCAGCCCCAGCATTTT
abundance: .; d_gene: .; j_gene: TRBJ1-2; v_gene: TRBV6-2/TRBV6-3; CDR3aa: CASSYPSAGSGYTF; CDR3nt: TGTGCCAGCAGTTACCCCTCTGCGGGGTCAGGCTACACCTTC
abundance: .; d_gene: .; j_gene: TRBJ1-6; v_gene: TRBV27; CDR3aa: CASSFLGDNSPLHF; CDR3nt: TGTGCCAGCAGTTTTCTTGGGGATAATTCACCCCTCCACTTT
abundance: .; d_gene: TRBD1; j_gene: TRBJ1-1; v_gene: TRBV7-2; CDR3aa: CASSFPGQGALDTEAFF; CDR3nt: TGTGCCAGCAGCTTCCCGGGACAGGGGGCTCTTGACACTGAAGCTTTCTTT
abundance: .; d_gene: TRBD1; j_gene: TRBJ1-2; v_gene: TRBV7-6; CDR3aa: CASSGQGVYGYTF; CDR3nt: TGTGCCAGCAGCGGACAGGGAGTATATGGCTACACCTTC
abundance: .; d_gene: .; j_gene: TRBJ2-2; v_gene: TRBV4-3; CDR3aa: CASSQGEWGTGELFF; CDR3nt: TGCGCCAGCAGCCAGGGGGAGTGGGGCACCGGGGAGCTGTTTTTT
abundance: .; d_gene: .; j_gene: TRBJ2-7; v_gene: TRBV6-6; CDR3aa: CASRGAQEDSYEQYF; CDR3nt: TGTGCCAGCAGGGGGGCGCAGGAGGACTCCTACGAGCAGTACTTC
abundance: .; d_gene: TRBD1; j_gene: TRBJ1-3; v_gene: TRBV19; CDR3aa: CASSTTGAGNTIYF; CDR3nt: TGTGCCAGTAGTACGACAGGGGCTGGAAACACCATATATTTT
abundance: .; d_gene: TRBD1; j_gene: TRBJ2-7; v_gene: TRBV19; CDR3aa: CASSMGQDYEQYF; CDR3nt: TGTGCCAGTAGTATGGGACAGGACTACGAGCAGTACTTC